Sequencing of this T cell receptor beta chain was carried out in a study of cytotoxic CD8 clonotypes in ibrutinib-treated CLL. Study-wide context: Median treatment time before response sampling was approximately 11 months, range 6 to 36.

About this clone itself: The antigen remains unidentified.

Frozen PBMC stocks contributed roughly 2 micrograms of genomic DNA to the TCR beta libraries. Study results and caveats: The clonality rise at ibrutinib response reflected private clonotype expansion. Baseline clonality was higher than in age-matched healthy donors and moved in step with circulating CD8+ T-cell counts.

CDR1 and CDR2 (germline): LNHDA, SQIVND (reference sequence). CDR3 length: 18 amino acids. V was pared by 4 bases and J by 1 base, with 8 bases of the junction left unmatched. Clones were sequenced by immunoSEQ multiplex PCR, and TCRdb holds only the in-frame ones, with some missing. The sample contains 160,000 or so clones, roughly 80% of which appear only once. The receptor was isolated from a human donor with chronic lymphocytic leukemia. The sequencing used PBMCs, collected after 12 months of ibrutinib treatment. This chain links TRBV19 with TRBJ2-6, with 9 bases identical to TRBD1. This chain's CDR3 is CASSNRGQGSSGANVLTF. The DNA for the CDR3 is TGTGCCAGTAGTAATCGGGGACAGGGTTCTTCTGGGGCCAACGTCCTGACTTTC. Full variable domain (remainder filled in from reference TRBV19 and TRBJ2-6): DGGITQSPKYLFRKEGQNVTLSCEQNLNHDAMYWYRQDPGQGLRLIYYSQIVNDFQKGDIAEGYSVSREKKESFPLTVTSAQKNPTAFYLCASSNRGQGSSGANVLTFGAGSRLTVL.